The next 20 T cell receptor beta chains were all read from a single sample in a study of cytomegalovirus exposure and HLA in healthy donors. 60 Vbeta and 13 Jbeta primers were used in PCR. Sequencing used immunoSEQ multiplex PCR; TCRdb keeps in-frame clones, though not all of them. The repertoire includes roughly 100,000 clones, under 85% of them detected once, and 1.3% sits in the top ten. The sample consisted of PBMCs. The source is a man aged 35 to 55 in good health and CMV-seronegative.

The chain is built from TRBV6-1 and TRBJ2-6; maybe TRBD1 (6 bases). The CDR3 loop spans 15 amino acids. V dropped 6 bases and J dropped 4 bases, with 13 bases sitting between them. Germline V CDR1 and CDR2: MNHNS, SASEGT. CDR3 sequence reads: CASSEGQPGANVLTF. The DNA of the CDR3 is TGTGCCAGCAGCGAGGGACAACCCGGGGCCAACGTCCTGACTTTC.

This chain connects TRBV27 to TRBJ1-2, with D maybe TRBD1 (6 bases). The CDR3 totals 13 residues. Trimming took off 7 bases at V and 7 bases at J, with 16 bases between the two ends. CDR1 and CDR2 (germline): MNHEY, SMNVEV (reference sequence). The CDR3 sequence: CASTKGGSGGYTF. CDR3 coding DNA: TGTGCCAGCACTAAGGGGGGGAGCGGTGGCTACACCTTC.

This clone has a handful of counts. The rearrangement uses TRBV30 and TRBJ2-7; 7 nucleotides agree with TRBD2. Trimming took 4 bases from V and 3 from J; bases not matched to a gene: 9. Germline V CDR1 and CDR2: GTSNPN, SVGIG (reference sequence). There are 14 residues in the CDR3. The CDR3 coding sequence is TGTGCCTGGAACCCCTGGGGGAGGGACTACGAGCAGTACTTC. This encodes CAWNPWGRDYEQYF.

This clone appeared a single time. This chain joins TRBV6-5 and TRBJ2-7; 7 positions agree with TRBD1. Per germline, CDR1 MNHEY and CDR2 SVGAGI. V was pared by 0 bases and J by 2 bases, with 4 bases of the junction left unmatched. This CDR3 has 15 residues. In DNA form, the CDR3 reads TGTGCCAGCAGTTACTCGCCCGACAGGGCCTACGAGCAGTACTTC. Protein product: CASSYSPDRAYEQYF.

The chain links TRBV12-2 to TRBJ1-6. TRBV12-2 counts as a pseudogene. The CDR3 is 11 residues long. CDR3 sequence (DNA): TGTGCAAGTCGCTGCGCTTCACCCCTCCACTTT. Encoded protein: CASRCASPLHF.

This rearrangement joins TRBV7-9 to TRBJ1-4; possibly TRBD1 for D (5 bases). The germline V gene encodes CDR1 SEHNR and CDR2 FQNEAQ (reference sequence). This CDR3 is 15 amino acids long. V lost 6 bases and J 2 bases, leaving 13 bases between the germline ends. This CDR3 is CASRTGGVTNEKLFF. DNA of the CDR3: TGTGCCAGCAGAACCGGGGGGGTGACTAATGAAAAACTGTTTTTT.

The rearrangement uses TRBV7-3 and TRBJ2-5, with 8 bases identical to TRBD1. The J call is doubtful: the DNA matches TRBJ2-7 better. Germline CDR1 SGHTA, CDR2 FQGTGA. The length of the CDR3 is 13 residues. CDR3 in amino acids: CASSLRGQDEQYF. The CDR3 DNA follows: TGTGCCAGCAGCTTAAGGGGACAGGACGAGCAGTACTTC.

The chain employs TRBV5-4 and TRBJ2-2; D perhaps matches TRBD1 (6 bases). CDR3 length: 15 residues. Germline lookup yields CDR1 SGHNT and CDR2 YYREEE (reference sequence). V was cut by 4 bases and J by 1 base, with 11 bases left in between. In DNA form, the CDR3 reads TGTGCCAGCAGCCAATCACAGGGGAACACCGGGGAGCTGTTTTTT. This translates into CASSQSQGNTGELFF.

The chain has TRBV18 and TRBJ1-2; TRBD1 is a possible D gene (6 bases). Trimming shortened V by 0 bases and J by 0 bases, and 14 bases separated the two germline ends. Germline CDR1 reads KGHSH; CDR2 reads LQKENI. The CDR3 runs to 17 residues. The chain's CDR3 is CASSPPGGQVTNYGYTF. CDR3 nucleotides: TGTGCCAGCTCACCACCGGGGGGGCAGGTCACTAACTATGGCTACACCTTC.

The chain is built from TRBV7-9 and TRBJ1-1; tentatively, D is TRBD1 (6 bases). CDR1 and CDR2 (germline): SEHNR, FQNEAQ (reference sequence). V shed 11 bases and J shed 4 bases, with 17 bases lying between them. The CDR3 has 13 residues. The CDR3 DNA follows: TGTGCCGGGGACACTACCCTTAGCACTGAAGCTTTCTTT. Protein sequence: CAGDTTLSTEAFF.

The chain uses TRBV30 and TRBJ1-1; TRBD1 aligns across 7 bases. Germline V gene lookup returns CDR1 GTSNPN and CDR2 SVGIG (reference sequence). The junction had 7 bases not matched to a gene; V was cut back by 2 bases and J by 4 bases. This CDR3 has 14 amino acids. CDR3 amino acids: CAWSLKGAVTEAFF. The CDR3 nucleotides are TGTGCCTGGAGTTTGAAGGGGGCGGTCACTGAAGCTTTCTTT.

In its sample, this clone was seen once. The J gene is TRBJ1-1, the V gene TRBV6-5; D gene unclear. Germline CDR1 and CDR2: MNHEY and SVGAGI. The CDR3 consists of 16 residues. V lost 0 bases, J lost 1 base, and 12 bases lay in between. The CDR3 spells CASSYSTGVANTEAFF. The CDR3 DNA is TGTGCCAGCAGTTACTCGACCGGGGTGGCGAACACTGAAGCTTTCTTT.

V and J are TRBV6-1 and TRBJ1-4; D unresolved. The CDR3 length is 15 residues. Germline CDR1 is MNHNS and CDR2 is SASEGT. Trimming removed 4 bases from V and 0 bases from J, with 9 bases in between. This CDR3 reads CASSGRKATNEKLFF. In nucleotides, the CDR3 is TGTGCCAGCAGTGGGAGAAAAGCAACTAATGAAAAACTGTTTTTT.

The J gene is TRBJ2-1, the V gene TRBV7-7; D call uncertain. Germline V gene data show CDR1 as SSHAT and CDR2 as FNYEAQ (reference sequence). V lost 3 bases and J 0 bases, leaving 3 bases between the germline ends. This CDR3 region has 13 residues. The CDR3 DNA sequence: TGTGCCAGCAGCTTGAGCTCCTACAATGAGCAGTTCTTC. It is translated as CASSLSSYNEQFF.

The rearrangement links TRBV7-2 to TRBJ1-5, with a possible D match to TRBD1 (6 bases). V shed 4 bases and J shed 4 bases, with 20 bases lying between them. Germline V CDR1 and CDR2: SGHTA, FQGNSA. This CDR3 has 17 amino acids. CDR3 nucleotides: TGTGCCAGCAGCTCGATCCAGGCAGGGGACAATAATCAGCCCCAGCATTTT. Protein: CASSSIQAGDNNQPQHF.

The chain recombines TRBV2 with TRBJ2-3; 8 bases agree with TRBD1. V lost 5 bases, J lost 6 bases, and 7 bases stayed unmatched. The CDR3 spans 14 residues. Germline loops: CDR1 SNHLY, CDR2 FYNNEI. CDR3 region: CASSTDREIDTQYF. The CDR3 DNA reads TGTGCCAGCAGTACGGACAGGGAAATCGATACGCAGTATTTT.

The V call is TRBV15, the J call TRBJ1-6, with unresolved D. Looked up from germline, CDR1 is LNHNV and CDR2 is YYDKDF (reference sequence). Trimming removed 8 bases from V and 0 bases from J, with 29 bases in between. CDR3 length equals 21 residues. The CDR3 spells CATQGAIKGATASSYNSPLHF. CDR3 nucleotide sequence: TGTGCCACCCAAGGTGCTATCAAGGGAGCTACAGCCAGCTCCTATAATTCACCCCTCCACTTT.

This clone occurred once. The chain has TRBV27 and TRBJ2-4; TRBD2 is a possible D gene (6 bases). The CDR3 has 16 residues. Germline CDR1 reads MNHEY; CDR2 reads SMNVEV (reference sequence). Trimming took off 4 bases at V and 0 bases at J, with 13 bases between the two ends. The CDR3 coding sequence is TGTGCCAGCAGTTCCATAGCGGATCCAGCCAAAAACATTCAGTACTTC. This encodes CASSSIADPAKNIQYF.

The chain links TRBV27 to TRBJ2-7, with 7 bases fitting TRBD1. The CDR3 has 12 amino acids. Trimming at V came to 4 bases and at J to 4 bases, leaving 1 base not matched to a gene. In germline, CDR1 is MNHEY, CDR2 SMNVEV (reference sequence). CDR3: CASSSGQYEQYF. For the CDR3, the DNA is TGTGCCAGCAGTTCGGGACAGTACGAGCAGTACTTC.

The chain couples TRBV19 to TRBJ1-5; 7 nucleotides agree with TRBD1. V was pared by 7 bases and J by 6 bases, with 6 bases of the junction left unmatched. Germline V CDR1 and CDR2: LNHDA, SQIVND (reference sequence). The CDR3 sequence is 13 residues long. The CDR3 spells CASTEQGTQPQHF. CDR3 nucleotides: TGTGCCAGTACCGAACAGGGGACTCAGCCCCAGCATTTT.